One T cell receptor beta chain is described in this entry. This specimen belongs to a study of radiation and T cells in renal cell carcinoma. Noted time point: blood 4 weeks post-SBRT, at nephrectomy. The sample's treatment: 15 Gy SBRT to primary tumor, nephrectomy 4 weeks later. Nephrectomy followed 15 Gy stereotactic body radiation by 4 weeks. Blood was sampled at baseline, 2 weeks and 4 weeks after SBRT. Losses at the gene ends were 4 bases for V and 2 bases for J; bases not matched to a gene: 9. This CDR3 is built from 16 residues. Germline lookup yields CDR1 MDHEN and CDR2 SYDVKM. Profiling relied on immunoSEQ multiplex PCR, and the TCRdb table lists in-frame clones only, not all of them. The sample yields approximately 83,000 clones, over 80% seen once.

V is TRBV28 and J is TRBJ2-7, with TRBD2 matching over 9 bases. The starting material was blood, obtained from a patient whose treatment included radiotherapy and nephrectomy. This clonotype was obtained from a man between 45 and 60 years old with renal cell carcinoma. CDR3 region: CASSSLSLAGTYEQYF. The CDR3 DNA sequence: TGTGCCAGCAGTTCCCTCTCGCTAGCGGGGACCTACGAGCAGTACTTC.